The clone carrying this T cell receptor beta chain was observed a handful of times. The investigators amplified TCR beta CDR3 regions from RNA transcripts. Initially, a first-round RT-PCR of the TCR CDR3 employed the HTBI primer set. Using its own MiXCR run on the multiplex PCR reads, TCRdb lists one record per CDR3 protein. The repertoire holds hundreds of thousands of distinct CDR3 sequences, 40% to 55% seen once, with 8.2% in the top ten. J lost 4 bases, V lost 11 bases, and 12 bases had no gene match. Germline assignment: CDR1 SNHLY and CDR2 FYNNEI. CDR3 length equals 14 residues. The sample belongs to a study of T cells in Graves' hyperthyroidism and ophthalmopathy.

Sequencing was carried out using peripheral blood or thyroid tissue (not recorded which). The rearrangement uses TRBV2 and TRBJ2-5; 8 positions agree with TRBD2. The TCR originated in a woman younger than 35 with Graves' hyperthyroidism. This CDR3 is CACLHSGIPETQYF. In nucleotides, the CDR3 is TGTGCCTGCCTACATAGCGGGATCCCAGAGACCCAGTACTTC.